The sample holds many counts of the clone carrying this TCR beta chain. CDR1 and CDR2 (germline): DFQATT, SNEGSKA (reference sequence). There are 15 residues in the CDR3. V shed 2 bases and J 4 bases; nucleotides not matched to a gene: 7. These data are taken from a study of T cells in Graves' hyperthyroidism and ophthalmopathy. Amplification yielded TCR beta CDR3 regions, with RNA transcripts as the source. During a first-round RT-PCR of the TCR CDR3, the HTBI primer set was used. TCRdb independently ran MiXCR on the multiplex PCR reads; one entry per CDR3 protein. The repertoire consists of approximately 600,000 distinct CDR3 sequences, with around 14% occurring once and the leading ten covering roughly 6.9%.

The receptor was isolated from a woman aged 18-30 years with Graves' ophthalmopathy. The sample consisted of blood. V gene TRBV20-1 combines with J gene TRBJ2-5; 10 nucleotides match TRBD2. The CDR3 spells CSARPEAGGRETQYF. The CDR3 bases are TGCAGTGCTAGACCTGAAGCGGGAGGGCGAGAGACCCAGTACTTC.